This is a list of T cell receptor beta chains from one sample in a study of CD8 T cells in ankylosing spondylitis. One entry per CDR3 protein, called by TCRdb with MiXCR from the 5' RACE reads. The sample has around 300,000 distinct CDR3 sequences, 9.5% to 13% seen once. Sequencing was carried out using blood, either unsorted or a sorted T cell fraction (not recorded which). These receptor sequences come from a female donor with ankylosing spondylitis or in good health (not recorded which). Both conserved end residues are part of each CDR3. Each record gives: clone size, V gene, CDR3 length, D gene, J gene, CDR3 protein, CDR3 DNA. D genes are given only for firm matches. Expanded clones are given a class, and other clones once, few, many or no size at all.

.	TRBV20-1	17	.	TRBJ1-2	CCARDQVGGRGLYGYTF	TGCTGTGCTAGAGATCAGGTGGGCGGTAGGGGACTCTATGGCTACACCTTC
few	TRBV18	16	TRBD1	TRBJ2-7	CASSPRLTGKSYEQYF	TGTGCCAGCTCACCACGCCTGACAGGGAAATCCTACGAGCAGTACTTC
few	TRBV20-1	14	.	TRBJ2-7	CSATYVVGSYEQYF	TGCAGTGCTACCTACGTGGTGGGAAGCTACGAGCAGTACTTC
.	TRBV5-1	13	.	TRBJ1-5	CANSLGPNQPQHF	TGCGCCAACAGCTTGGGCCCTAATCAGCCCCAGCATTTT
.	TRBV2	16	TRBD2	TRBJ2-7	CASTGLAGVRSYEQYF	TGTGCCAGCACCGGACTAGCGGGGGTTCGCTCCTACGAGCAGTACTTC
.	TRBV29-1	15	TRBD2	TRBJ2-3	CSVRPAAGGTDTQYF	TGCAGCGTCCGACCGGCGGCGGGGGGCACAGATACGCAGTATTTT
few	TRBV12-3/TRBV12-4	14	.	TRBJ2-3	CASSLARSPDTQYF	TGTGCCAGCAGTTTAGCCAGGAGCCCAGATACGCAGTATTTT
many	TRBV24-1	13	TRBD1	TRBJ1-1	CATSDSGGTEAFF	TGTGCCACCAGTGATTCAGGGGGCACTGAAGCTTTCTTT
many	TRBV5-1	17	TRBD1	TRBJ1-6	CASSLGQASSYNSPLHF	TGCGCCAGCAGCCTGGGACAGGCGAGCTCCTATAATTCACCCCTCCACTTT
many	TRBV15	20	.	TRBJ2-3	CATSIGPGLQIRGPTDTQYF	TGTGCCACCAGCATAGGACCGGGACTTCAAATAAGGGGTCCCACAGATACGCAGTATTTT
many	TRBV20-1	13	.	TRBJ1-5	CSAIQYSNQPQHF	TGCAGTGCGATACAGTATAGCAATCAGCCCCAGCATTTT
many	TRBV6-4	22	TRBD2	TRBJ2-3	CASSPSRAGGPSLLLQKDTQYF	TGTGCCAGCAGTCCTAGTCGAGCGGGGGGGCCCTCTCTACTTCTACAAAAAGATACGCAGTATTTT
.	TRBV7-7	15	.	TRBJ2-7	CASSRGAGEPYEQYF	TGTGCCAGCAGCCGGGGGGCAGGGGAGCCCTACGAGCAGTACTTC
few	TRBV3-1	14	TRBD1	TRBJ2-5	CASSPRTGRETQYF	TGTGCCAGCAGCCCCCGGACAGGGAGAGAGACCCAGTACTTC
.	TRBV20-1	16	TRBD1	TRBJ1-5	CSARAPRDRRDQPQHF	TGCAGTGCTAGAGCCCCCCGGGACAGGCGCGATCAGCCCCAGCATTTT
many	TRBV7-2	15	TRBD1	TRBJ1-2	CASSLVDRGHNGYTF	TGTGCCAGCAGCTTAGTCGACAGGGGCCACAATGGCTACACCTTC
many	TRBV4-3	15	TRBD1	TRBJ1-5	CASSQDGTGNQPQHF	TGCGCCAGCAGCCAAGATGGGACAGGGAATCAGCCCCAGCATTTT
.	TRBV5-1	14	.	TRBJ2-7	CASAPGAYSYEQYF	TGCGCCAGCGCCCCTGGGGCCTACTCCTACGAGCAGTACTTC
many	TRBV20-1	18	TRBD2	TRBJ2-5	CSASPRTSGAKGVETQYF	TGCAGTGCTAGTCCCCGGACTAGCGGGGCCAAGGGGGTGGAGACCCAGTACTTC
few	TRBV7-3	14	.	TRBJ2-5	CASSPSNRPAAQYF	TGTGCCAGCAGCCCGTCGAACAGACCGGCGGCCCAGTACTTC
.	TRBV7-9	13	.	TRBJ2-1	CASSPGTGGEQFF	TGTGCCAGCAGCCCCGGAACTGGGGGTGAGCAGTTCTTC
many	TRBV5-1	14	TRBD1	TRBJ1-2	CASSLPDRGYGYTF	TGCGCCAGCAGCTTACCCGACAGGGGCTATGGCTACACCTTC
many	TRBV3-1	15	.	TRBJ1-1	CASSLGGVVTTEAFF	TGTGCCAGCAGCCTAGGAGGGGTCGTGACCACTGAAGCTTTCTTT
many	TRBV30	11	.	TRBJ1-1	CAWSQEAEAFF	TGTGCCTGGAGCCAGGAGGCTGAAGCTTTCTTT
many	TRBV5-6	16	.	TRBJ2-7	CASSLVGTGMVYEQYF	TGTGCCAGCAGCTTGGTCGGTACAGGGATGGTCTACGAGCAGTACTTC
few	TRBV10-3	13	TRBD1	TRBJ1-2	CAISVSGGDGYTF	TGTGCCATCAGTGTTTCAGGGGGCGACGGCTACACCTTC
many	TRBV5-6	13	.	TRBJ2-4	CASSTGLANIQYF	TGTGCCAGCAGTACCGGGCTAGCAAACATTCAGTACTTC
.	TRBV24-1	16	TRBD1	TRBJ2-6	CATSEPGGSGANVLTF	TGTGCCACCAGTGAACCAGGGGGATCTGGGGCCAACGTCCTGACTTTC
many	TRBV20-1	12	.	TRBJ2-1	CSARGGVNEQFF	TGCAGTGCTAGAGGGGGCGTGAATGAGCAGTTCTTC
many	TRBV29-1	12	TRBD1	TRBJ1-2	CSAQDRDYGYTF	TGCAGCGCGCAGGACAGGGACTATGGCTACACCTTC
many	TRBV20-1	17	.	TRBJ2-1	CSARVPPDRSSYNEQFF	TGCAGTGCTAGAGTTCCCCCCGACCGTAGCTCCTACAATGAGCAGTTCTTC
many	TRBV28	17	.	TRBJ2-7	CASSPLGLAGAPYEQYF	TGTGCCAGCAGCCCCCTCGGGTTGGCAGGGGCACCCTACGAGCAGTACTTC
.	TRBV5-6	14	.	TRBJ2-3	CASSPPADTDTQYF	TGTGCCAGCAGCCCCCCGGCGGACACAGATACGCAGTATTTT
.	TRBV7-9	15	.	TRBJ2-3	CASSLGLSDTDTQYF	TGTGCCAGCAGCTTAGGCCTTAGTGACACAGATACGCAGTATTTT
many	TRBV29-1	13	.	TRBJ1-1	CSAPNKLNTEAFF	TGCAGCGCTCCAAACAAGCTGAACACTGAAGCTTTCTTT
many	TRBV5-6	15	.	TRBJ2-1	CASSLKGGAYNEQFF	TGTGCCAGCAGCTTGAAGGGGGGTGCCTACAATGAGCAGTTCTTC
.	TRBV5-1	18	TRBD2	TRBJ2-1	CASSYTSGGAWPYNEQFF	TGCGCCAGCAGCTATACTAGCGGGGGGGCCTGGCCCTACAATGAGCAGTTCTTC
many	TRBV29-1	13	.	TRBJ2-1	CSVALGDRNEQFF	TGCAGCGTCGCGCTAGGGGACCGCAATGAGCAGTTCTTC
many	TRBV5-1	16	.	TRBJ2-2	CASSPILTSNTGELFF	TGCGCCAGCAGCCCTATTTTGACTAGTAACACCGGGGAGCTGTTTTTT
.	TRBV10-3	19	TRBD2	TRBJ2-3	CTICSSRTSGGAGTDTQYF	TGTACCATCTGTTCGAGTCGTACTAGCGGGGGGGCGGGCACAGATACGCAGTATTTT
many	TRBV7-3	14	TRBD2	TRBJ2-2	CASSGGGDTGELFF	TGTGCCAGCTCGGGAGGGGGAGACACCGGGGAGCTGTTTTTT
many	TRBV20-1	13	TRBD1	TRBJ1-2	CSASWDSAYGYTF	TGCAGTGCTAGCTGGGACAGCGCCTATGGCTACACCTTC
few	TRBV15	16	.	TRBJ1-5	CATSRDWTPGNQPQHF	TGTGCCACCAGCAGAGATTGGACACCGGGTAATCAGCCCCAGCATTTT
few	TRBV18	15	TRBD1	TRBJ1-6	CASSPGQGRNSPLHF	TGTGCCAGCTCACCTGGACAGGGGAGGAATTCACCCCTCCACTTT
.	TRBV20-1	19	TRBD2	TRBJ2-4	CSARAGLAGRGTAKNIQYF	TGCAGTGCTAGAGCGGGACTAGCGGGGCGGGGGACAGCCAAAAACATTCAGTACTTC
many	TRBV15	17	.	TRBJ1-5	CATSPYQYWESNQPQHF	TGTGCCACCAGCCCATACCAATACTGGGAGAGCAATCAGCCCCAGCATTTT
many	TRBV12-3/TRBV12-4	16	TRBD2	TRBJ2-5	CASSRTGTSGGKTQYF	TGTGCCAGCAGCAGAACCGGGACTAGCGGGGGGAAGACCCAGTACTTC
many	TRBV4-3	18	.	TRBJ2-1	CASSQDFFSQGYHNEQFF	TGCGCCAGCAGCCAAGACTTTTTTTCTCAGGGGTACCACAATGAGCAGTTCTTC
.	TRBV29-1	14	TRBD1	TRBJ2-5	CSVLYRGRGETQYF	TGCAGCGTCCTTTACAGGGGGCGAGGGGAGACCCAGTACTTC
many	TRBV20-1	14	.	TRBJ1-1	CSAPDQGGGAEAFF	TGCAGTGCCCCAGACCAAGGGGGTGGCGCTGAAGCTTTCTTT
many	TRBV29-1	11	.	TRBJ2-7	CSVGLAYEQYF	TGCAGCGTTGGACTAGCCTACGAGCAGTACTTC
many	TRBV5-1	16	TRBD1	TRBJ2-7	CASRLQPGQGANEQYF	TGCGCCAGCAGGCTCCAACCGGGACAGGGGGCAAACGAGCAGTACTTC
many	TRBV5-1	13	.	TRBJ1-1	CASSPETGTEAFF	TGCGCCAGCAGCCCCGAAACGGGCACTGAAGCTTTCTTT
many	TRBV28	15	TRBD1	TRBJ1-1	CASSYTGQGGTEAFF	TGTGCCAGCAGTTACACGGGACAGGGGGGCACTGAAGCTTTCTTT
many	TRBV12-3/TRBV12-4	14	.	TRBJ1-4	CASSPGARGEKLFF	TGTGCCAGCAGCCCCGGGGCGAGGGGTGAAAAACTGTTTTTT
.	TRBV19	16	TRBD2	TRBJ2-2	CASSMSGGRVSGELFF	TGTGCCAGTAGTATGTCGGGCGGGAGGGTATCCGGGGAGCTGTTTTTT
few	TRBV7-2	15	.	TRBJ1-5	CASSLEKGSNQPQHF	TGTGCCAGCAGCTTAGAGAAGGGGAGCAATCAGCCCCAGCATTTT
many	TRBV20-1	17	TRBD2	TRBJ2-3	CSARIRLAGGQLDTQYF	TGCAGTGCTAGAATTCGTCTAGCGGGAGGGCAATTAGATACGCAGTATTTT
many	TRBV10-2	15	TRBD2	TRBJ2-1	CASSERLAGEDEQFF	TGCGCCAGCAGTGAAAGACTAGCGGGAGAAGATGAGCAGTTCTTC
many	TRBV20-1	16	.	TRBJ1-4	CSARRPDRETNEKLFF	TGCAGTGCTAGACGTCCTGACAGAGAAACTAATGAAAAACTGTTTTTT